This is a list of T cell receptor beta chains from one sample in a study of OX40 agonist ivuxolimab in advanced cancers. Assay: immunoSEQ multiplex PCR; the TCRdb copy retains only in-frame clones and omits some. Of around 64,000 clones in the sample, approximately 84% are singletons; the top ten hold roughly 2%. The specimen comprised CD4+ or CD8+ T cells sorted from blood, sampled in a trial of the OX40 agonist ivuxolimab. These receptor sequences come from an adult with an advanced solid tumor such as melanoma, head and neck, liver or kidney cancer. The CDR3 runs from the conserved cysteine through the conserved F or W. D genes are given only for firm matches. Size is stated for part of the rows, as once, few or many counts, or as a class when the clone is expanded.

TRBV14	14	TRBJ1-2	.	.	TGTGCCAGCAGCCAAGTCGCATGGGGCTATGGCTACACCTTC	CASSQVAWGYGYTF
TRBV15	16	TRBJ2-1	.	.	TGTGCCACCAGCAGAGAGCTACAGAGGAACTACAATGAGCAGTTCTTC	CATSRELQRNYNEQFF
TRBV14	13	TRBJ1-6	TRBD1	.	TGTGCCAGCAGCCTCAGGGGGGGCTCACCCCTCCACTTT	CASSLRGGSPLHF
TRBV19	16	TRBJ1-5	TRBD1	.	TGTGCCAGTAGTATTCCTCAGGGGGCGAGTGGACAGCCCCAGCATTTT	CASSIPQGASGQPQHF
TRBV11-3	16	TRBJ2-2	TRBD2	few	TGTGCCAGCAGCTCTCAAAGCGGGATAGACACCGGGGAGCTGTTTTTT	CASSSQSGIDTGELFF
TRBV11-3	14	TRBJ1-3	.	.	TGTGCCAGCAGCTTAGGTGTCCGAGGAAACACCATATATTTT	CASSLGVRGNTIYF
TRBV5-4	16	TRBJ2-7	.	.	TGTGCCAGCAGCTCAAGTCCAGCGGGACACTCCTACGAGCAGTACTTC	CASSSSPAGHSYEQYF
TRBV11-2	13	TRBJ2-1	.	.	TGTGCCAGCAGCCCCGGGCACGAGGGGGAGCAGTTCTTC	CASSPGHEGEQFF
TRBV11-2	16	TRBJ2-1	.	.	TGTGCCAGCAGCTTACAATTTTGGACGTCGTACAATGAGCAGTTCTTC	CASSLQFWTSYNEQFF
TRBV15	13	TRBJ1-1	.	few	TGTGCCACCACCGGACACCCGAACACTGAAGCTTTCTTT	CATTGHPNTEAFF
TRBV4-2	13	TRBJ2-7	.	.	TGTGCCAGCAGCCAGGCCCAGGGGAGCGAGCAGTACTTC	CASSQAQGSEQYF
TRBV5-8	17	TRBJ1-5	TRBD1	.	TGTGCCAGCAGCTTCCCAGGGGGCGTCGGGAGCAATCAGCCCCAGCATTTT	CASSFPGGVGSNQPQHF
TRBV11-3	14	TRBJ2-3	.	.	TGTGCCAGCAGCCCAAGGAGTCCCACAGATACGCAGTATTTT	CASSPRSPTDTQYF
TRBV5-4	13	TRBJ2-2	.	.	TGTGCCAGCAGCTTGAGGAGTTCGAGGGAGCTGTTTTTT	CASSLRSSRELFF
TRBV4-1	13	TRBJ2-7	.	.	TGCGCCAGCAGCGGGGACGGTTTCTACGAGCAGTACTTC	CASSGDGFYEQYF
TRBV5-1	17	TRBJ2-3	TRBD2	.	TGCGCCAGCAGCATCGGACTAGCGGCCCCCGTCACAGATACGCAGTATTTT	CASSIGLAAPVTDTQYF
TRBV11-2	15	TRBJ2-7	TRBD2	.	TGTGCCAGCAGCTTACAGTTAGCGGGAGCGGGGGAGCAGTACTTC	CASSLQLAGAGEQYF
TRBV9	14	TRBJ2-7	.	.	TGTGCCAGCAGCGTAGGGGGGGTAGCCTACGAGCAGTACTTC	CASSVGGVAYEQYF
TRBV7-2	15	TRBJ2-2	.	few	TGTGCCGGCGGGTCGGGACCAGGGAACACCGGGGAGCTGTTTTTT	CAGGSGPGNTGELFF
TRBV6-1	15	TRBJ2-7	TRBD1	.	TGTGCCAGCAGTGAACACAGGGGACAAAACTACGAGCAGTACTTC	CASSEHRGQNYEQYF
TRBV18	12	TRBJ2-5	.	.	TGTGCCAGCTCACTGTCCCAAGAGACCCAGTACTTC	CASSLSQETQYF
TRBV27	15	TRBJ2-3	TRBD2	.	TGTGCCAGCAGTTCGACTAGCTATAGCACAGATACGCAGTATTTT	CASSSTSYSTDTQYF
TRBV18	13	TRBJ2-5	TRBD1	.	TGTGCCAGCTCACCTAGACAGGGCGAGACCCAGTACTTC	CASSPRQGETQYF
TRBV15	15	TRBJ2-3	.	.	TGTGCCACCAGCAGAGATATCGGGAGTGGAGATACGCAGTATTTT	CATSRDIGSGDTQYF
TRBV7-2	15	TRBJ1-6	.	.	TGTGCCAGCAGCTTAGCGAGGGGTATCGGATCACCCCTCCACTTT	CASSLARGIGSPLHF
TRBV5-1	15	TRBJ1-1	.	once	TGCGCCAGCAGCTTTGGGGGGGGCCGGTACACTGAAGCTTTCTTT	CASSFGGGRYTEAFF
TRBV9	11	TRBJ2-1	.	once	TGTGCCAGCAGCGTAGATAATGAGCAGTTCTTC	CASSVDNEQFF
TRBV5-1	15	TRBJ2-5	TRBD2	few	TGCGCCAGCAGCGGTTTACTAGCGGTTCAAGAGACCCAGTACTTC	CASSGLLAVQETQYF
TRBV10-2	15	TRBJ1-3	.	once	TGCGCCAGCATGGGGCAGGTAGTCTCTGGAAACACCATATATTTT	CASMGQVVSGNTIYF
TRBV19	13	TRBJ1-5	.	.	TGTGCCAGTAGTATCAGGGTGGGACAGCCCCAGCATTTT	CASSIRVGQPQHF
TRBV10-3	14	TRBJ1-1	TRBD1	.	TGTGCCATAGGGACAGGGGAAGTGAACACTGAAGCTTTCTTT	CAIGTGEVNTEAFF
TRBV10-1	17	TRBJ1-2	.	few	TGCGCCAGCAGTGAGTCAGAGGTCCGGGCTACTATTTATGGCTACACCTTC	CASSESEVRATIYGYTF
TRBV11-3	13	TRBJ2-5	.	.	TGTGCCAGCAGCCGACCCGGTCGGGAGACCCAGTACTTC	CASSRPGRETQYF
TRBV5-5	14	TRBJ2-5	.	medium-sized	TGTGCCAGCAGCGGTGGACTAAGCGCTGAGACCCAGTACTTC	CASSGGLSAETQYF
TRBV27	14	TRBJ2-1	TRBD1	once	TGTGCCAGCAGGGACAGGGTGGTCTACAATGAGCAGTTCTTC	CASRDRVVYNEQFF
TRBV11-2	17	TRBJ2-1	TRBD2	.	TGTGCCAGCAGCTTAGTAAGCGGGAGGGCCCGGGACAATGAGCAGTTCTTC	CASSLVSGRARDNEQFF
TRBV10-3	16	TRBJ2-7	TRBD2	.	TGTGCCATCAGGGCTACTAGCGGGAGGGACACCTACGAGCAGTACTTC	CAIRATSGRDTYEQYF
TRBV4-1	15	TRBJ2-7	.	.	TGCGCCAGCAGCCGCGGGGCGGAGGGTATCTACGAGCAGTACTTC	CASSRGAEGIYEQYF
TRBV5-6	16	TRBJ1-1	TRBD1	.	TGTGCCAGCAGCTTGGACAGGGGGTTTCGGGTCACTGAAGCTTTCTTT	CASSLDRGFRVTEAFF
TRBV4-1	16	TRBJ1-5	TRBD1	few	TGCGCCAGCAGCCGACCGGACAGGGCTGGCGGTCAGCCCCAGCATTTT	CASSRPDRAGGQPQHF
TRBV7-3	17	TRBJ2-1	TRBD2	.	TGTGCCAGCAGCCAAACAGCGGCTAGCGGGAGGGGTAATGAGCAGTTCTTC	CASSQTAASGRGNEQFF
TRBV27	15	TRBJ1-6	TRBD1	.	TGTGCCAGCAGTCCCCGGACAGGGAAAAATTCACCCCTCCACTTT	CASSPRTGKNSPLHF
TRBV28	11	TRBJ1-1	.	.	TGTGCCAGCAGTTTATGGAGTGAAGCTTTCTTT	CASSLWSEAFF
TRBV6-1	18	TRBJ2-7	TRBD2	.	TGTGCCAGCAGTGAAAGGTACCTCACTCTAGCGGCGAATTACGAGCAGTACTTC	CASSERYLTLAANYEQYF
TRBV11-3	17	TRBJ2-3	TRBD2	.	TGTGCCAGCAGCAGCTCCGGGACTAGCGGCCTGGCAGATACGCAGTATTTT	CASSSSGTSGLADTQYF
TRBV4-2	14	TRBJ2-7	TRBD1	.	TGTGCCAGCAGCCCCGGGACAGGGTGGAGCGAGCAGTACTTC	CASSPGTGWSEQYF
TRBV2	15	TRBJ2-3	TRBD1	.	TGTGCCAGCAGGGGGACAGGGGGCTCCAAGGATACGCAGTATTTT	CASRGTGGSKDTQYF
TRBV2	14	TRBJ1-4	.	few	TGTGCCAGCAGATCTCAAGGGTTGGATGAAAAACTGTTTTTT	CASRSQGLDEKLFF
TRBV23-1	12	TRBJ2-7	TRBD2	.	TGCGCCAGAAGAGGAGGGGAGGGCGAGCAGTACTTC	CARRGGEGEQYF
TRBV6-6	13	TRBJ2-3	.	.	TGTGCCAGCCAAGTTAAGACTGTGAATACGCAGTATTTT	CASQVKTVNTQYF
TRBV7-9	13	TRBJ2-2	.	once	TGTGCCAGCAGGCTCGCGAACACCGGGGAGCTGTTTTTT	CASRLANTGELFF